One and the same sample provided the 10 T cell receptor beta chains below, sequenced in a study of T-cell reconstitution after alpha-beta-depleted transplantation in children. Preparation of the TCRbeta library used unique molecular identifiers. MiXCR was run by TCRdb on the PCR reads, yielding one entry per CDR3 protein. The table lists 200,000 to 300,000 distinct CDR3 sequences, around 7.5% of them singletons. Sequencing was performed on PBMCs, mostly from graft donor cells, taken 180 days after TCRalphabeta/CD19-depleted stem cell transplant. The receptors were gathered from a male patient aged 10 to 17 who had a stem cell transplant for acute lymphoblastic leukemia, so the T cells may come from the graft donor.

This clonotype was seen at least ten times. CDR3: CASSQDSFYGYTF. The CDR3 nucleotides read TGTGCCAGCAGCCAAGACAGCTTCTATGGCTACACCTTC. V usage is TRBV3-1 and J usage is TRBJ1-2; D is uncertain. The germline CDR1 and CDR2 sequences are LGHDT and YNNKEL (reference sequence). Trimming took 0 bases from V and 4 from J, leaving 6 bases between them. CDR3 length: 13 residues.

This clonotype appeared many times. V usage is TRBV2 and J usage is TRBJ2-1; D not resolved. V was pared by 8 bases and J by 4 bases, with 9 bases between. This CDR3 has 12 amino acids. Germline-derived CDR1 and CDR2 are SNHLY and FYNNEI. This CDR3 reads CASGPGYNEQFF. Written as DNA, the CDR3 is TGTGCCAGCGGCCCGGGTTACAATGAGCAGTTCTTC.

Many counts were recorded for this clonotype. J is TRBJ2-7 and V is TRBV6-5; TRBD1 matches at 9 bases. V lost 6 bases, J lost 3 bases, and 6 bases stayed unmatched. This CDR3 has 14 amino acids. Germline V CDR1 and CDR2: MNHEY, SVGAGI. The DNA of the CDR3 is TGTGCCAGCAGCTCCCGGGACAGGGTCTACGAGCAGTACTTC. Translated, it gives CASSSRDRVYEQYF.

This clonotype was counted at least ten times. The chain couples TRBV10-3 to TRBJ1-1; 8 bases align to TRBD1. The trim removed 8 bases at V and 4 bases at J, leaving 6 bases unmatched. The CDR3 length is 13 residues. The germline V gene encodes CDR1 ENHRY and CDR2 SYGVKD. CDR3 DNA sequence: TGTGCCATCGGACAGGGAAGAAGCACTGAAGCTTTCTTT. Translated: CAIGQGRSTEAFF.

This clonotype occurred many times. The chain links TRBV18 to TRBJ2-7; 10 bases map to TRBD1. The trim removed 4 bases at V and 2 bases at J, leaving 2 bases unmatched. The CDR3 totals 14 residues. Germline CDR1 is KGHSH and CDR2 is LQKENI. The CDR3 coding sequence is TGTGCCAGCTCACAGGACAGGGGGGCCTACGAGCAGTACTTC. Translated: CASSQDRGAYEQYF.

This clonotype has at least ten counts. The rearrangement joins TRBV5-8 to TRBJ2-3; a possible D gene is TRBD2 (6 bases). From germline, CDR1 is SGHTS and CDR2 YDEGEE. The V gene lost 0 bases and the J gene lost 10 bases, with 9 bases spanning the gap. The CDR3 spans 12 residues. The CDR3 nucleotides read TGTGCCAGCAGCTTGGGACTAGGCGCGCAGTATTTT. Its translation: CASSLGLGAQYF. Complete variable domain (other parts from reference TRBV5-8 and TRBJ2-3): EAGVTQSPTHLIKTRGQQATLRCSPISGHTSVYWYQQALGLGLQFLLWYDEGEERNRGNFPPRFSGRQFPNYSSELNVNALELEDSALYLCASSLGLGAQYFGPGTRLTVL.

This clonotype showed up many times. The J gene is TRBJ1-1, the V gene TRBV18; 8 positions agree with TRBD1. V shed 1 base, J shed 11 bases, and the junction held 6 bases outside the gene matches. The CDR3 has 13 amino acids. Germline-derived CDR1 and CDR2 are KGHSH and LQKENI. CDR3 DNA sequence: TGTGCCAGCTCACCACTGGACAGGGCGGGCGCTTTCTTT. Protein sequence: CASSPLDRAGAFF.

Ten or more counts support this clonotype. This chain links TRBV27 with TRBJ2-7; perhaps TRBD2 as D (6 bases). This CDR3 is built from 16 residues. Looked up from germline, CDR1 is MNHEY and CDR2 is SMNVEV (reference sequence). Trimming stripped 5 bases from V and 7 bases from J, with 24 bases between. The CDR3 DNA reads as TGTGCCAGCAGTGCCCCCCTTAATCTGGGGCGGGGAGAGCAGTACTTC. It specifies CASSAPLNLGRGEQYF.

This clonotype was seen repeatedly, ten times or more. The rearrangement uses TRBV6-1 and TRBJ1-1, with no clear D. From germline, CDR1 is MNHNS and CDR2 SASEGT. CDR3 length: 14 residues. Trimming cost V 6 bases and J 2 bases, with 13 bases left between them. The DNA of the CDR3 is TGTGCCAGCAGGACTGGACCGGCAAACACTGAAGCTTTCTTT. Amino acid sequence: CASRTGPANTEAFF.

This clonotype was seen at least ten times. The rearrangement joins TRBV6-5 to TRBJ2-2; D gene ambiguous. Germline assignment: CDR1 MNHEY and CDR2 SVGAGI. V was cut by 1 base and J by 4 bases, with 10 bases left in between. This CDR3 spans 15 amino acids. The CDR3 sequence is CASSYWTSGTGELFF. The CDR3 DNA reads TGTGCCAGCAGTTACTGGACGTCGGGCACCGGGGAGCTGTTTTTT.